These T cell receptor beta chains were read from a single sample in a study of Ad26.COV2.S vaccination and SARS-CoV-2 variants. TCRdb keeps only in-frame clones here, not all; method: immunoSEQ multiplex PCR. The profile covers 150,000 to 200,000 clones, with around 85% appearing a single time and around 6.3% taken by the ten largest. Sequencing used peripheral blood, obtained after recovery from COVID-19. Every receptor here comes from a human donor who had recovered from COVID-19. Each CDR3 is given with its conserved first and last residue.

CASSLEGYRGHMNTEAFF	TRBJ1-1	TRBV5-5	18
CASSASGSNNTGELFF	TRBJ2-2	TRBV6-7	16
CASSKRSSTDTQYF	TRBJ2-3	TRBV19	14
CASRPAGETQYF	TRBJ2-5	TRBV6-5	12
CASSQDVHQPQHF	TRBJ1-5	TRBV4-2	13
CASSLLAGAGEQFF	TRBJ2-1	TRBV7-2	14
CASSQGPNRGSGNTIYF	TRBJ1-3	TRBV4-1	17
CASSVRPTEDKNIQYF	TRBJ2-4	TRBV10-1	16
CASRPTGIETQYF	TRBJ2-5	TRBV6-5	13
CASSGNQPQHF	TRBJ1-5	TRBV28	11
CASSYAGDNQPQHF	TRBJ1-5	TRBV6-2/TRBV6-3	14
CASSLGGLAGTGNEQFF	TRBJ2-1	TRBV5-1	17
CASSASGTSGPYNEQFF	TRBJ2-1	TRBV9	17
CASSGGGGVSSPLHF	TRBJ1-6	TRBV9	15
CASSVASRGLNSYTF	TRBJ1-2	TRBV9	15
CASSDSRRTGGWNEQYF	TRBJ2-7	TRBV6-4	17
CASSYEGQGMAEAFF	TRBJ1-1	TRBV6-5	15
CASRNRAYGYTF	TRBJ1-2	TRBV6-5	12
CASSLGGFRVTQYF	TRBJ2-5	TRBV5-8	14
CASSQAAPSGNTIYF	TRBJ1-3	TRBV4-1	15
CASSLGGTSQETQYF	TRBJ2-5	TRBV5-1	15
CAWTVNNSPLHF	TRBJ1-6	TRBV30	12
CASSESTGIAGGLPTDTQYF	TRBJ2-3	TRBV10-2	20